Listed below are T cell receptor beta chains from one sample, sequenced in a study of T cells after yellow fever vaccination. TCRdb redid the calling of the 5' RACE reads with MiXCR, one entry per CDR3 protein. The sample holds roughly 160,000 distinct CDR3 sequences, approximately 10% seen once. The material sequenced was CD8+ T cells sorted from PBMCs, taken 45 days after the yellow fever booster vaccination. All receptors derive from a man younger than 35 who received the YFV17D yellow fever vaccine. Both conserved end residues are part of each CDR3. The order of the fields is V gene, clone size, D gene, J gene, CDR3 DNA, CDR3 protein. A D gene is named only where the DNA matches it firmly. For some rows the clone size is stated as once, few or many, or as a class when expanded; others skip it.

TRBV11-2	few	TRBD1	TRBJ2-1	TGTGCCAGCAGCATAGGACAGGGTGATGAGCAGTTCTTC	CASSIGQGDEQFF
TRBV6-5	NA	NA	TRBJ2-3	TGTGCCAGCAGTTACTTAGCGTTCCCAGATACGCAGTATTTT	CASSYLAFPDTQYF
TRBV4-1	few	TRBD2	TRBJ2-7	TGCGCCAGCAGCCAAGCGCGGCTAGCGGGATACGAGCAGTACTTC	CASSQARLAGYEQYF
TRBV28	NA	TRBD2	TRBJ2-3	TGTGCCTGGGGGGGGGGCACAGATACGCAGTATTTT	CAWGGGTDTQYF
TRBV3-1	NA	TRBD1	TRBJ1-5	TGTGCCAGCAGCGAGGGACAGGGGGCAAGGCCCCAGCATTTT	CASSEGQGARPQHF
TRBV9	few	TRBD1	TRBJ1-1	TGTGCCAGCAGCGTAGCAGGGGGCTCACTGACTGAAGCTTTCTTT	CASSVAGGSLTEAFF
TRBV6-5	NA	TRBD1	TRBJ1-5	TGTGCCAGCAGTTCAGGGGCAGGGGGTCTCTATAGCAATCAGCCCCAGCATTTT	CASSSGAGGLYSNQPQHF
TRBV7-3	few	TRBD2	TRBJ2-6	TGTGCCAGCAGCGTAGGCCCTAGCGGGGTCTCTGGGGCCAACGTCCTGACTTTC	CASSVGPSGVSGANVLTF
TRBV6-5	NA	NA	TRBJ1-1	TGTGCCAGCAGTAATCCAGGGGCTGAAGCTTTCTTT	CASSNPGAEAFF
TRBV4-3	few	TRBD2	TRBJ2-5	TGCGCCAGCAGCCAGTATAGCGGGGGGGTAAAGACCCAGTACTTC	CASSQYSGGVKTQYF
TRBV6-5	many	NA	TRBJ2-1	TGTGCCAGCAGTTACTCTGCCCGGGGTGAGCAGTTCTTC	CASSYSARGEQFF
TRBV3-1	few	NA	TRBJ2-2	TGTGCCAGCAGCCAAGTTGGAGGGAAGAACACCGGGGAGCTGTTTTTT	CASSQVGGKNTGELFF
TRBV6-5	few	TRBD1	TRBJ1-3	TGTGCCAGCAGTTACGGGACAGCCTCTGGAAACACCATATATTTT	CASSYGTASGNTIYF
TRBV6-1	NA	NA	TRBJ2-7	TGTGCCAGCAGCTTCCTCGAGCAGTACTTC	CASSFLEQYF
TRBV6-5	NA	NA	TRBJ2-7	TGTGCCAGCAGTTACTCAACGGCTGGGATGGGTGAGCAGTACTTC	CASSYSTAGMGEQYF